This T cell receptor beta chain was sequenced during a study of T cells after yellow fever vaccination. Across the study: SMART-Seq v4 Ultra Low Input prepared the low-cell-number fractions. Findings and caveats of the study: Post-booster repertoires contained most primary-vaccination clones again (about 95% CD4, 88% CD8). CD4 and CD8 compartments shared a small share of clonotypes, likely from convergent recombination.

This clonotype was picked up a small number of times. The antigen remains unidentified. The TCR cDNA carried a universal primer site and UMIs from 5'RACE template switching. TCRdb reprocessed the 5' RACE reads with MiXCR, giving one entry per CDR3 protein. The sample carries some 390,000 distinct CDR3 sequences, around 20% recorded once. V gave up 4 bases and J gave up 6 bases; unmatched junction bases: 7. Germline values: CDR1 SQVTM, CDR2 ANQGSEA. This CDR3 region has 14 residues. The origin of this receptor is a man between 18 and 35 years old who received the YFV17D yellow fever vaccine. The sequenced sample was PBMCs, obtained before the yellow fever booster vaccination. This chain connects TRBV29-1 to TRBJ2-1; 9 bases are a match to TRBD2. CDR3 sequence reads: CSVGRGGALNEQFF. CDR3 nucleotide sequence: TGCAGCGTTGGGCGCGGGGGGGCCCTCAATGAGCAGTTCTTC.